This T cell receptor beta chain was observed in a study of blood T cell repertoires in COVID-19. Study-wide background: Samples of COVID-19 (acute and convalescent) were obtained from the United States, Italy and Spain.

Method: immunoSEQ multiplex PCR; TCRdb's copy keeps in-frame clones and lacks some. Seen here are some 250,000 clones, more than 75% observed once, and the top ten hold around 2.9%. Trimming took 4 bases from V and 2 from J; bases not matched to a gene: 4. The CDR3 is made up of 14 amino acids. Germline assignment: CDR1 MGHRA and CDR2 YSYEKL. This receptor was taken from a woman in her twenties or thirties who had recovered from COVID-19. The specimen was peripheral blood. The rearrangement joins TRBV4-1 to TRBJ2-7, with 8 positions matching TRBD1. CDR3 nucleotide sequence: TGCGCCAGCAGCCCGAGACAGGGGCCCTACGAGCAGTACTTC. Translating gives CASSPRQGPYEQYF.